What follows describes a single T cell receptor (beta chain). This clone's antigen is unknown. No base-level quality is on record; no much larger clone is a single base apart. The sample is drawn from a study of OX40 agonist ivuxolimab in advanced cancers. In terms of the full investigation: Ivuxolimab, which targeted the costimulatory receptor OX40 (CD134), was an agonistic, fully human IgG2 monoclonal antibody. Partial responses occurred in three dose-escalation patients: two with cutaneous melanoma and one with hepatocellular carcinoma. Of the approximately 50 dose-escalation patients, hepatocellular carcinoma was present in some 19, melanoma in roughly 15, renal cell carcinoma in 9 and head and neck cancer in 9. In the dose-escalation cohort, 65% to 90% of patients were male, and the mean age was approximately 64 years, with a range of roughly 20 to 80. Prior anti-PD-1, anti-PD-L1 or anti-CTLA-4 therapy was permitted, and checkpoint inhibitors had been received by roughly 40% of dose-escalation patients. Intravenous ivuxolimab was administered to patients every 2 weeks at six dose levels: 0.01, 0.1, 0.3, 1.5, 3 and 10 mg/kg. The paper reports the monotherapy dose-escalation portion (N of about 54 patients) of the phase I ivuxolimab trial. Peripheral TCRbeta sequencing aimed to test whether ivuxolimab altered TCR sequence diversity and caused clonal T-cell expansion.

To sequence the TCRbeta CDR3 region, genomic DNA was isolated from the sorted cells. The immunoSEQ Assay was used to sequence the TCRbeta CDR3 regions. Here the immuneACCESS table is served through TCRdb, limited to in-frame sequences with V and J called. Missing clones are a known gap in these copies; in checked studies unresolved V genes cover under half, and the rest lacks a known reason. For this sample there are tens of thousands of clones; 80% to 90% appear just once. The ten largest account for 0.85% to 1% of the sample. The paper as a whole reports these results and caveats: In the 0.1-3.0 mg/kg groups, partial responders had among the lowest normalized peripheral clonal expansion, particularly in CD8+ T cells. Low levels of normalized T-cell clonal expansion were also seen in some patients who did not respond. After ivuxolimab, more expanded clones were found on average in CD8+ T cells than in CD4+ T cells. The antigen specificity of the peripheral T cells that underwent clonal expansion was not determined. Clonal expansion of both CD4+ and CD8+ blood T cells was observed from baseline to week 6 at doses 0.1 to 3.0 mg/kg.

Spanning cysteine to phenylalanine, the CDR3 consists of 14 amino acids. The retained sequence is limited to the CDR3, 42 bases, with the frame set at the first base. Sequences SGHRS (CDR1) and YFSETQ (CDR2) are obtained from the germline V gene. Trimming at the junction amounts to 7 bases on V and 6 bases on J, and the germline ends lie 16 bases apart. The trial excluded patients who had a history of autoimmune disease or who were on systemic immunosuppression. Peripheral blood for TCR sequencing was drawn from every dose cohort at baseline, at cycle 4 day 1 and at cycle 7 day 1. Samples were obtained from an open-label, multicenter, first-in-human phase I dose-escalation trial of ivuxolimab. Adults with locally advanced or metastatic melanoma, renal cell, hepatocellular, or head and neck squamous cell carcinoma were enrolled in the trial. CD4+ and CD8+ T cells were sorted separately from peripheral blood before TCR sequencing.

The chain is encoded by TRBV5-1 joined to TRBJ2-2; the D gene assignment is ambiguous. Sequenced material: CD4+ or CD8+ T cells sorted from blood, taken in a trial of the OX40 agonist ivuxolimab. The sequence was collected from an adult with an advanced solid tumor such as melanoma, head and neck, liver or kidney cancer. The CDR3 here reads CASGKDVAAGELFF. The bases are TGCGCCAGCGGGAAAGATGTAGCCGCCGGGGAGCTGTTTTTT.